Following are 13 T cell receptor beta chains from one sample sequenced in a study of control samples from healthy donors and cancer patients. TCRdb's copy holds only in-frame clones and misses some; the assay was immunoSEQ multiplex PCR. The sample holds about 150,000 clones, 88% seen once. The sample taken for sequencing was blood. These receptors originate from a man between 18 and 29 years old in good health.

The J gene is TRBJ2-5, the V gene TRBV3-1 (or the pseudogene TRBV3-2); TRBD2 matches 8 bases. The CDR3 runs 15 residues. V lost 2 bases to trimming and J lost 1 base; unmatched junction nucleotides: 3. Per the germline V gene, CDR1 is LGHDT and CDR2 is YNNKEL (reference sequence). This chain's CDR3 is CASSQPAGAQETQYF. The CDR3 DNA is TGTGCCAGCAGCCAACCAGCGGGGGCCCAAGAGACCCAGTACTTC.

The V call is TRBV28, the J call TRBJ1-6, with D perhaps matching TRBD1 (5 bases). There are 14 residues in the CDR3. V dropped 5 bases and J dropped 10 bases, with 15 bases sitting between them. Germline CDR1 MDHEN, CDR2 SYDVKM. CDR3 loop: CASSLTGEPSPLHF. In nucleotides, the CDR3 is TGTGCCAGCAGTCTCACAGGAGAACCCTCACCCCTCCACTTT.

The chain uses TRBV6-1 and TRBJ1-1; TRBD1 agrees at 8 bases. The CDR3 has 14 residues. Losses at the gene ends were 2 bases for V and 5 bases for J; bases not matched to a gene: 4. Per the germline V gene, CDR1 is MNHNS and CDR2 is SASEGT. As DNA, the CDR3 is TGTGCCAGCAGTGAACCAGGGGGCGAAACTGAAGCTTTCTTT. Amino acid sequence: CASSEPGGETEAFF.

The chain links TRBV28 to TRBJ2-7; D remains ambiguous. Between the trimmed V and J ends, which lost 5 bases and 3 bases, there was a span of 5 bases. This CDR3 spans 11 amino acids. CDR1 is MDHEN, CDR2 SYDVKM, per germline. The CDR3 reads CASSPNYEQYF. The CDR3 DNA sequence: TGTGCCAGCAGTCCAAACTACGAGCAGTACTTC. The full variable domain, rest sourced from reference TRBV28 and TRBJ2-7, is DVKVTQSSRYLVKRTGEKVFLECVQDMDHENMFWYRQDPGLGLRLIYFSYDVKMKEKGDIPEGYSVSREKKERFSLILESASTNQTSMYLCASSPNYEQYFGPGTRLTVT.

The chain has TRBV11-2 and TRBJ2-2; no clear D gene. The CDR3 loop spans 11 amino acids. Germline V gene data show CDR1 as SGHAT and CDR2 as FQNNGV. Trimming cost V 5 bases and J 6 bases, with 4 bases left between them. In DNA, the CDR3 is TGTGCCAGCAGCCCCGCCGGGGAGCTGTTTTTT. It is translated as CASSPAGELFF.

The chain combines TRBV11-2 with TRBJ2-7; 8 nucleotides align to TRBD1. The junction had 7 bases not matched to a gene; V was cut back by 5 bases and J by 4 bases. The germline V gene has CDR1 SGHAT and CDR2 FQNNGV. The CDR3 has 14 residues. The DNA of the CDR3 is TGTGCCAGCAGCCCGGACAGGGAACGATACGAGCAGTACTTC. Amino acid sequence: CASSPDRERYEQYF.

The rearrangement uses TRBV27 and TRBJ1-2; TRBD1 might be the D (6 bases). The CDR3 sequence is 15 residues long. The ends were cut back, 3 bases at V and 4 bases at J, with 15 bases in the middle. CDR1 and CDR2 (germline): MNHEY, SMNVEV (reference sequence). CDR3 sequence reads: CASSFDRMSTYGYTF. As DNA, the CDR3 is TGTGCCAGCAGTTTCGACAGGATGAGCACCTATGGCTACACCTTC.

The chain links TRBV11-1 to TRBJ2-3; D is unresolved. The CDR3 has 15 residues. Trimming took 1 base from V and 1 from J, leaving 9 bases between them. Germline V gives CDR1 SGHAT, CDR2 FQDESV (reference sequence). CDR3 in amino acids: CASSLERSRTDTQYF. The CDR3 nucleotides read TGTGCCAGCAGCTTAGAGAGGTCGCGCACAGATACGCAGTATTTT. Combining the CDR3 with reference TRBV11-1 and TRBJ2-3 gives the whole variable domain EAEVAQSPRYKITEKSQAVAFWCDPISGHATLYWYRQILGQGPELLVQFQDESVVDDSQLPKDRFSAERLKGVDSTLKIQPAELGDSAMYLCASSLERSRTDTQYFGPGTRLTVL.

This chain joins TRBV11-2 and TRBJ2-1; TRBD1 agrees at 9 bases. There are 15 residues in the CDR3. Germline assignment: CDR1 SGHAT and CDR2 FQNNGV. The V segment lost 8 bases and the J segment 5 bases; nucleotides outside the gene matches: 10. The CDR3 bases are TGTGCCAGCCGCAGGGGGACAGGGATTAACAATGAGCAGTTCTTC. This sequence encodes CASRRGTGINNEQFF.

V and J are TRBV5-1 and TRBJ1-2; D may be TRBD1 (6 bases). Germline V CDR1 and CDR2: SGHRS, YFSETQ. V dropped 2 bases and J dropped 10 bases, with 12 bases sitting between them. This CDR3 comprises 12 residues. CDR3 nucleotides: TGCGCCAGCAGCTTTACTGAGGGGGACTACACCTTC. Its protein is CASSFTEGDYTF.

The chain has TRBV6-2 or TRBV6-3 and TRBJ1-4, with a tentative D call TRBD1 (5 bases). Germline CDR1 is MNHEY and CDR2 is SVGEGT. The length of the CDR3 is 17 residues. V dropped 4 bases and J dropped 0 bases, with 15 bases sitting between them. CDR3 nucleotides: TGTGCCAGCAGTTCGGAGACAGAAACCGCAACTAATGAAAAACTGTTTTTT. It specifies CASSSETETATNEKLFF.

The chain employs TRBV18 and TRBJ2-7; 9 bases are a match to TRBD1. The CDR3 has 15 amino acids. Germline-derived CDR1 and CDR2 are KGHSH and LQKENI. V shed 6 bases, J shed 0 bases, and the junction held 6 bases outside the gene matches. CDR3 in amino acids: CASSRSGQGSYEQYF. DNA for the CDR3: TGTGCCAGCTCTCGCTCGGGACAGGGCTCCTACGAGCAGTACTTC.

This chain links TRBV6-5 with TRBJ2-7, with 7 positions matching TRBD2. Trimming removed 7 bases from V and 5 bases from J; junction bases left unmatched: 11. The CDR3 has 14 residues. Per germline, CDR1 MNHEY and CDR2 SVGAGI. CDR3 coding DNA: TGTGCCAGCACGTTGGTGGGGGGGAGAAACGAGCAGTACTTC. This codes for CASTLVGGRNEQYF.